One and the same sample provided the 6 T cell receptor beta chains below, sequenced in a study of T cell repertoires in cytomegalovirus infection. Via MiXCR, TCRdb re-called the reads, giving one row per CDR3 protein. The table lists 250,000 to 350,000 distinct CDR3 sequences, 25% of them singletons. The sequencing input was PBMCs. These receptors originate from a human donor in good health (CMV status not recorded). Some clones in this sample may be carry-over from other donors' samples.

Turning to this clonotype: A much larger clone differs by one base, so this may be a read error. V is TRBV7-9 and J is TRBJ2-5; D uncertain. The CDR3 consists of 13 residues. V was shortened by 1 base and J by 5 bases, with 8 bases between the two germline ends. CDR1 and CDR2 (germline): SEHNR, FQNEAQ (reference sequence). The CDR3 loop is CASSLEWRETQYF. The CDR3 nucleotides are TGTGCCAGCAGCTTAGAGTGGCGGGAGACCCAGTACTTC.

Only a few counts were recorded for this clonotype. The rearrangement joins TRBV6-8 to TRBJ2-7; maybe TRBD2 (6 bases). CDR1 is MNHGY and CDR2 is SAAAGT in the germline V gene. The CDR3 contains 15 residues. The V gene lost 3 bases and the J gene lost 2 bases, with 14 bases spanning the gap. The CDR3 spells CASSYGGSFTYEQYF. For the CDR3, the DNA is TGTGCCAGCAGTTATGGGGGGAGTTTCACCTACGAGCAGTACTTC.

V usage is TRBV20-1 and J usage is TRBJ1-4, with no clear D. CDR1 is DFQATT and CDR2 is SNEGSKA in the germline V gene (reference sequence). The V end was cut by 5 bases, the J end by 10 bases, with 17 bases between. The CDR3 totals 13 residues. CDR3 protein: CSALVDGPGKLFF. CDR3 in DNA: TGCAGTGCTTTAGTGGATGGGCCTGGAAAACTGTTTTTT.

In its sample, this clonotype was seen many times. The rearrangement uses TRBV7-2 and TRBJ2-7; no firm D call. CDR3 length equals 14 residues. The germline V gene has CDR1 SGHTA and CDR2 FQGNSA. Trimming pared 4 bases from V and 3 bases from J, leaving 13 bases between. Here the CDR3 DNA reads TGTGCCAGCAGCTCCCCGTCGGCTATCTACGAGCAGTACTTC. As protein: CASSSPSAIYEQYF.

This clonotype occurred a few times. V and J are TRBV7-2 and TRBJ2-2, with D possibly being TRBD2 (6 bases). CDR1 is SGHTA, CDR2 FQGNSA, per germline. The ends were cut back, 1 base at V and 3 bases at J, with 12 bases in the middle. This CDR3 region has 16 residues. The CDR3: CASSLVGSGYTGELFF. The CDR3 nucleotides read TGTGCCAGCAGCTTAGTCGGGAGTGGTTACACCGGGGAGCTGTTTTTT.

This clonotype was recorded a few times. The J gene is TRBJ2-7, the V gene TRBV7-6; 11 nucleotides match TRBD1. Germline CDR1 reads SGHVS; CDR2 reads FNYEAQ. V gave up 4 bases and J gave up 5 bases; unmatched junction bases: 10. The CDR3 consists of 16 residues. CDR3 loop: CASSSIGDRGSHEQYF. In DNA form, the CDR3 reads TGTGCCAGCAGCTCGATCGGGGACAGGGGGTCCCACGAGCAGTACTTC.